The 32 T cell receptor beta chains given below trace back to one sample, sequenced in a study of T-cell reconstitution after alpha-beta-depleted transplantation in children (dated by TCRdb to 2016 to 2017). According to the study, the label for this sample's treatment or condition signals: allogeneic hematopoietic cell transplantation with graft depleted of TCRalphabeta T cells and CD19 B cells. The protocol used for the library was PCR. The instrument was an Illumina HiSeq 2500. TCR libraries were prepared with molecular barcoding, using unique molecular identifiers to normalize TCRbeta repertoire quantification. TCRdb reworked the public reads: Q25 trimming with fastp, MiXCR clone assembly, productive beta chains retained. Rows are combined by CDR3 protein, so each entry shows the most common genes and DNA. For this sample the table gives 280,000 or so distinct CDR3 sequences, of which around 10% were detected only once. The ten largest make up roughly a quarter of the sample.

Material: peripheral blood, obtained 180 days after TCRalphabeta/CD19-depleted stem cell transplant. The receptors shown here come from a male patient under 10 years old who had a stem cell transplant for chronic granulomatous disease, so the T cells may come from the graft donor.

In its sample, this clonotype was seen many times. The rearrangement joins TRBV15 to TRBJ2-3; TRBD1 might be the D (5 bases). Germline CDR1 LNHNV, CDR2 YYDKDF (reference sequence). This CDR3 has 15 residues. V was clipped by 0 bases and J by 4 bases, with 11 bases between them. CDR3 bases: TGTGCCACCAGCAGAGACGGACAATCGGCAGATACGCAGTATTTT. Its translation: CATSRDGQSADTQYF. Complete variable domain (other parts from reference TRBV15 and TRBJ2-3): DAMVIQNPRYQVTQFGKPVTLSCSQTLNHNVMYWYQQKSSQAPKLLFHYYDKDFNNEADTPDNFQSRRPNTSFCFLDIRSPGLGDTAMYLCATSRDGQSADTQYFGPGTRLTVL.

This clonotype has a count of ten or more. V gene TRBV10-3 combines with J gene TRBJ2-2, with D perhaps TRBD1 or TRBD2 (5 bases each). Germline CDR1 and CDR2: ENHRY and SYGVKD. V lost 6 bases, J lost 0 bases, and 14 bases lay in between. The CDR3 runs 16 residues. CDR3 loop: CAISNTGLPNTGELFF. The CDR3 nucleotides are TGTGCCATCAGCAATACAGGACTGCCGAACACCGGGGAGCTGTTTTTT.

This clonotype was found many times. The V gene is TRBV7-2, the J gene TRBJ1-1; no clear D. The CDR3 covers 17 residues. Trimming took 2 bases from V and 3 from J, leaving 19 bases between them. Germline V gene sequence: CDR1 SGHTA, CDR2 FQGNSA. CDR3 loop: CASSLYPHLLRDTEAFF. DNA for the CDR3: TGTGCCAGCAGCTTATACCCACATCTCCTGCGTGACACTGAAGCTTTCTTT.

This clonotype was found many times. The chain uses TRBV29-1 and TRBJ2-3; TRBD1 is a possible D gene (5 bases). The V end lost 7 bases, the J end lost 6 bases, and 17 bases lay between the germline ends. This CDR3 contains 13 residues. Germline CDR1 and CDR2: SQVTM and ANQGSEA. The CDR3 is CSARSRGRDTQYF. CDR3 sequence (DNA): TGCAGCGCTAGATCAAGGGGAAGGGATACGCAGTATTTT.

The table lists this clonotype with many counts. The chain uses TRBV5-1 and TRBJ1-1; no firm D call. CDR1 is SGHRS, CDR2 YFSETQ, per germline. The CDR3 extends over 14 amino acids. Trimming removed 2 bases from V and 6 bases from J, with 14 bases in between. The CDR3 bases are TGCGCCAGCAGCTTAACTCCGGGGAGCCCTGAAGCTTTCTTT. Its translation: CASSLTPGSPEAFF.

This clonotype was counted at least ten times. The chain joins TRBV12-3 or TRBV12-4 to TRBJ2-3; D unresolved. V was trimmed by 8 bases and J by 5 bases, leaving 11 bases between them. This CDR3 spans 12 amino acids. In DNA form, the CDR3 reads TGTGCCAGCCGAGGTAGTAAAGATACGCAGTATTTT. Protein product: CASRGSKDTQYF.

This clonotype was recorded many times. The rearrangement uses TRBV2 and TRBJ1-4, with D possibly TRBD1 on 5 matching bases. V lost 1 base and J 5 bases, leaving 14 bases between the germline ends. Germline V CDR1 and CDR2: SNHLY, FYNNEI. The CDR3 runs to 16 residues. The CDR3 coding sequence is TGTGCCAGCAGTGAAGAAACAGGTCCCCCAAATGAAAAACTGTTTTTT. It is translated as CASSEETGPPNEKLFF.

J is TRBJ2-2 and V is TRBV3-1; no definite D call. Germline-derived CDR1 and CDR2 are LGHDT and YNNKEL (reference sequence). Trimming left V 5 bases short and J 0 bases short, with 16 bases between. The CDR3 loop spans 17 amino acids. CDR3: CASSKRFNRANTGELFF. CDR3 nucleotide sequence: TGTGCCAGCAGCAAGAGATTTAATCGGGCGAACACCGGGGAGCTGTTTTTT.

The chain is built from TRBV29-1 and TRBJ2-1; TRBD2 matches at 12 bases. Germline CDR1 reads SQVTM; CDR2 reads ANQGSEA. Losses at the gene ends were 7 bases for V and 8 bases for J; bases not matched to a gene: 12. The CDR3 loop spans 15 amino acids. Here the CDR3 reads CSGVVLAGGRDEQFF. CDR3 in DNA: TGCAGCGGGGTCGTCCTAGCGGGAGGGCGGGATGAGCAGTTCTTC.

This clonotype occurred many times. This chain links TRBV20-1 with TRBJ2-7, with a weak D call TRBD1 (7 bases). This CDR3 has 14 amino acids. CDR1 and CDR2 from the germline V gene are DFQATT and SNEGSKA (reference sequence). Trimming pared 4 bases from V and 7 bases from J, leaving 20 bases between. CDR3 sequence reads: CSATRRQGGREQYF. DNA of the CDR3: TGCAGTGCTACACGTAGACAGGGAGGCAGGGAGCAGTACTTC.

This clonotype was detected ten times or more. The chain combines TRBV7-3 with TRBJ2-1; D could derive from TRBD1 or TRBD2 (5 bases each). The CDR3 runs 15 residues. Trimming took 6 bases from V and 8 from J, leaving 20 bases between them. The germline CDR1 and CDR2 sequences are SGHTA and FQGTGA. The CDR3 region is CASSRSLALGDEQFF. CDR3 bases: TGTGCCAGCAGTCGAAGTCTGGCCCTGGGGGATGAGCAGTTCTTC.

This clonotype was recorded many times. The chain combines TRBV7-8 with TRBJ2-7; 11 bases fit TRBD1. The CDR3 loop spans 17 amino acids. Germline CDR1 is SGHVS and CDR2 is FQNEAQ. Trimming removed 0 bases from V and 4 bases from J; junction bases left unmatched: 8. For the CDR3, the DNA is TGTGCCAGCAGCTTAGCGCCTCCGAGGGACAGGGGGTACGAGCAGTACTTC. Its translation: CASSLAPPRDRGYEQYF.

In its sample, this clonotype was seen many times. The gene calls are TRBV7-6 and TRBJ2-3; unclear D gene. V gave up 4 bases and J gave up 0 bases, with 5 bases separating them. CDR3 length: 13 amino acids. Germline CDR1 SGHVS, CDR2 FNYEAQ. CDR3 sequence (DNA): TGTGCCAGCAGCTCTCCTAGCACAGATACGCAGTATTTT. It is translated as CASSSPSTDTQYF.

Only one count was recorded for this clonotype. This clone may be a read error of a much larger clone one base away. The chain recombines TRBV5-1 with TRBJ2-7, with 9 nucleotides matching TRBD1. Trimming took 2 bases from V and 5 from J; bases not matched to a gene: 17. Germline-derived CDR1 and CDR2 are SGHRS and YFSETQ. This CDR3 has 18 amino acids. The CDR3 nucleotides read TGCGCCAGCAGCTTCCGGGACAGGGCATTAGGTTACGAAGACGAGCAGTACTTC. Translation: CASSFRDRALGYEDEQYF.

This clonotype showed up many times. V and J are TRBV7-8 and TRBJ2-7, with D perhaps matching TRBD1 (5 bases). With 3 bases removed from V and 3 bases from J, the gap between germline ends came to 12 bases. The germline CDR1 and CDR2 sequences are SGHVS and FQNEAQ. The CDR3 contains 14 residues. The CDR3: CASSFSGQGYEQYF. CDR3 DNA: TGTGCCAGCAGCTTTTCCGGGCAGGGCTACGAGCAGTACTTC. Filled out from reference TRBV7-8 and TRBJ2-7, the complete variable domain reads GAGVSQSPRYKVAKRGQDVALRCDPISGHVSLFWYQQALGQGPEFLTYFQNEAQLDKSGLPSDRFFAERPEGSVSTLKIQRTQQEDSAVYLCASSFSGQGYEQYFGPGTRLTVT.

This clonotype was observed at least ten times. The V gene is TRBV12-3 or TRBV12-4, the J gene TRBJ2-2, with 7 bases fitting TRBD1. This CDR3 has 15 residues. Trimming cost V 6 bases and J 4 bases; bases outside gene matches: 8. The CDR3 nucleotides are TGTGCCAGCAGGACGCCCCGGGACAGCACCGGGGAGCTGTTTTTT. Its translation: CASRTPRDSTGELFF.

This clonotype was counted at least ten times. The gene calls are TRBV5-1 and TRBJ2-7, with unresolved D. Germline loops: CDR1 SGHRS, CDR2 YFSETQ. V was cut by 0 bases and J by 7 bases, with 14 bases left in between. The CDR3 contains 14 residues. This CDR3 reads CASSLVGYVLEQYF. In DNA, the CDR3 is TGCGCCAGCAGCTTGGTGGGCTACGTTCTAGAGCAGTACTTC.

This clonotype was recorded at least ten times. This chain connects TRBV15 to TRBJ2-2; D is ambiguous. The CDR3 loop spans 17 amino acids. V was clipped by 1 base and J by 5 bases, with 17 bases between them. The germline CDR1 and CDR2 sequences are LNHNV and YYDKDF (reference sequence). CDR3 region: CATSRGRGGDLTGELFF. CDR3 bases: TGTGCCACCAGCAGAGGTAGAGGCGGAGATTTGACCGGGGAGCTGTTTTTT.

Many counts were recorded for this clonotype. The chain combines TRBV7-3 with TRBJ1-1; a possible D gene is TRBD1 (5 bases). The V gene's germline CDR1 is SGHTA and CDR2 FQGTGA. Trimming left V 5 bases short and J 4 bases short, with 26 bases between. This CDR3 region has 18 residues. As DNA, the CDR3 is TGTGCCAGCAGCCCAAGCGGGAACCCGGGACCCCTGGGCACTGAAGCTTTCTTT. Its translation is CASSPSGNPGPLGTEAFF.

This clonotype was seen at least ten times. This chain links TRBV11-2 with TRBJ1-1; 9 bases line up with TRBD1. The germline CDR1 and CDR2 sequences are SGHAT and FQNNGV. CDR3 length equals 18 residues. V gave up 5 bases and J gave up 6 bases; unmatched junction bases: 19. The chain's CDR3 is CASSRIEGIQGASSEAFF. The CDR3 DNA sequence: TGTGCCAGCAGCCGGATTGAGGGGATACAGGGGGCCTCATCTGAAGCTTTCTTT.

This clonotype was observed a handful of times. The chain couples TRBV6-1 to TRBJ1-5, with 7 bases that match TRBD1. The CDR3 covers 16 residues. Looked up from germline, CDR1 is MNHNS and CDR2 is SASEGT. The junction had 7 bases not matched to a gene; V was cut back by 3 bases and J by 2 bases. The CDR3 here is CASSDVTGSGNQPQHF. DNA for the CDR3: TGTGCCAGCAGTGACGTGACAGGGAGTGGCAATCAGCCCCAGCATTTT.

This clonotype showed up many times. The V and J genes are TRBV5-5 and TRBJ2-5; 8 bases are shared with TRBD2. The germline V gene encodes CDR1 SGHKS and CDR2 YYEKEE (reference sequence). Unmatched junction bases numbered 6, after V lost 0 bases and J lost 5 bases. The CDR3 is made up of 15 amino acids. The CDR3 protein is CASSLVRGGGETQYF. The CDR3 DNA sequence: TGTGCCAGCAGCTTGGTACGGGGGGGCGGGGAGACCCAGTACTTC. The full variable domain, with the rest looked up from reference TRBV5-5 and TRBJ2-5, is DAGVTQSPTHLIKTRGQQVTLRCSPISGHKSVSWYQQVLGQGPQFIFQYYEKEERGRGNFPDRFSARQFPNYSSELNVNALLLGDSALYLCASSLVRGGGETQYFGPGTRLLVL.

This clonotype was seen many times. The genes are TRBV18 and TRBJ2-2; 7 nucleotides match TRBD1. Unmatched junction bases numbered 4, after V lost 0 bases and J lost 6 bases. Germline V gives CDR1 KGHSH, CDR2 LQKENI. The CDR3 is 15 amino acids. The CDR3 protein is CASSPPGQTAGELFF. Here the CDR3 DNA reads TGTGCCAGCTCACCACCGGGACAGACCGCCGGGGAGCTGTTTTTT.

This clonotype was counted at least ten times. This sequence joins TRBV20-1 and TRBJ2-3, with 7 bases that match TRBD2. Germline V gene lookup returns CDR1 DFQATT and CDR2 SNEGSKA (reference sequence). The length of the CDR3 is 15 residues. Germline trimming cut 0 bases from V and 3 bases from J; bases unmatched to any gene: 6. The CDR3 DNA reads TGCAGTGCTAGAGATTGGGGACTAAGGACAGATACGCAGTATTTT. Translated: CSARDWGLRTDTQYF.

In the case of this clonotype: A much larger clone differs from this one at a single base, so this may be a read error. The chain uses TRBV7-2 and TRBJ2-3; D gene unclear. This CDR3 contains 12 residues. The germline V and J ends were trimmed by 0 bases and 7 bases, with 5 bases remaining between them. The germline gives CDR1 SGHTA, CDR2 FQGNSA. The CDR3 protein is CASSLAGNTQYF. For the CDR3, the DNA is TGTGCCAGCAGCTTAGCAGGGAATACGCAGTATTTT.

This clonotype was detected many times. The chain uses TRBV29-1 and TRBJ2-1; tentative D call: TRBD2 (5 bases). Trimming pared 7 bases from V and 3 bases from J, leaving 13 bases between. The germline gives CDR1 SQVTM, CDR2 ANQGSEA. The CDR3 has 13 amino acids. CDR3 nucleotide sequence: TGCAGCGCCACGGCAGGAGGCTACAATGAGCAGTTCTTC. Translated: CSATAGGYNEQFF.

As to this clonotype: This could be a read error, since a much larger clone is one nucleotide away. J is TRBJ2-1 and V is TRBV3-1; 10 bases line up with TRBD2. CDR1 is LGHDT, CDR2 YNNKEL, per germline (reference sequence). This CDR3 contains 15 residues. The junction had 12 bases not matched to a gene; V was cut back by 8 bases and J by 8 bases. This CDR3 reads CASCEGLAGVDEQFF. The CDR3 DNA reads TGTGCCAGCTGCGAGGGGCTAGCGGGGGTCGATGAGCAGTTCTTC.

The table lists this clonotype with many counts. The chain joins TRBV12-3 or TRBV12-4 to TRBJ2-3; possible D gene TRBD1, 6 bases. Trimming left V 4 bases short and J 9 bases short, with 11 bases between. This CDR3 spans 12 amino acids. CDR3 in DNA: TGTGCCAGCAGTTACAGGGAAAGGACGCAGTATTTT. Protein product: CASSYRERTQYF.

This clonotype was detected ten times or more. J is TRBJ2-1 and V is TRBV11-2; no firm D call. In germline, CDR1 is SGHAT, CDR2 FQNNGV. The V end lost 1 base, the J end lost 0 bases, and 7 bases lay between the germline ends. The CDR3 length is 15 residues. CDR3 nucleotides: TGTGCCAGCAGCTTAGGTCTCCCCTCCTACAATGAGCAGTTCTTC. Translating gives CASSLGLPSYNEQFF.

This clonotype came up a few times. CDR3 bases: TGTGCCACACTCAGGGACTCTGGGGCCAACGTCCTGACTTTC. Protein: CATLRDSGANVLTF. The chain joins TRBV2 to TRBJ2-6, with D possibly being TRBD1 (5 bases). Trimming stripped 10 bases from V and 0 bases from J, with 10 bases between. Germline V CDR1 and CDR2: SNHLY, FYNNEI. The CDR3 runs 14 residues. The variable domain in full, completed from reference TRBV2 and TRBJ2-6, reads EPEVTQTPSHQVTQMGQEVILRCVPISNHLYFYWYRQILGQKVEFLVSFYNNEISEKSEIFDDQFSVERPDGSNFTLKIRSTKLEDSAMYFCATLRDSGANVLTFGAGSRLTVL.

The sample holds many counts of this clonotype. V usage is TRBV6-5 and J usage is TRBJ2-5; TRBD1 aligns across 7 bases. V trimming: 7 bases; J trimming: 2 bases; junction bases outside the gene matches: 1. CDR3 length: 12 amino acids. CDR1 is MNHEY, CDR2 SVGAGI, per germline. The chain's CDR3 is CASMTGQETQYF. CDR3 DNA sequence: TGTGCCAGCATGACAGGGCAAGAGACCCAGTACTTC.

This clonotype was seen ten or more times. The genes are TRBV7-2 and TRBJ2-3, with D tentatively TRBD2 (5 bases). The CDR3 spans 15 residues. The germline V gene has CDR1 SGHTA and CDR2 FQGNSA. Trimming stripped 5 bases from V and 1 base from J, with 13 bases between. CDR3 in DNA: TGTGCCAGCAGCCCGAGGGCTAGAGGCACAGATACGCAGTATTTT. Translating gives CASSPRARGTDTQYF.